The 12 T cell receptor beta chains below come from one sample, sequenced in a study of T cells after yellow fever vaccination. TCRdb ran MiXCR on the 5' RACE reads and lists one entry per CDR3 protein. The repertoire has roughly 330,000 distinct CDR3 sequences, under 5% of them found once; the top ten carry 20% to 25%. The starting material was PBMCs, obtained 5 days after the yellow fever booster vaccination. Source of these receptors: a man between 18 and 35 years old who received the YFV17D yellow fever vaccine.

This rearrangement joins TRBV12-3 or TRBV12-4 to TRBJ1-4; D possibly corresponds to TRBD1 (5 bases). The ends were cut back, 2 bases at V and 7 bases at J, with 14 bases in the middle. The length of the CDR3 is 15 residues. The CDR3 loop reads CASSLNGQGGEKLFF. The CDR3 DNA is TGTGCCAGCAGTTTAAATGGGCAGGGTGGTGAAAAACTGTTTTTT.

This clonotype appeared a few times. The rearrangement uses TRBV5-8 and TRBJ1-3; TRBD1 matches at 9 bases. The V and J ends lost 0 bases and 0 bases, in that order; junction bases with no gene match: 4. The CDR3 runs to 17 residues. Germline loops: CDR1 SGHTS, CDR2 YDEGEE. The CDR3 spells CASSLGDRAFSGNTIYF. CDR3 nucleotides: TGTGCCAGCAGCTTGGGGGACAGGGCCTTCTCTGGAAACACCATATATTTT. Together with reference TRBV5-8 and TRBJ1-3, the CDR3 gives the full variable domain: EAGVTQSPTHLIKTRGQQATLRCSPISGHTSVYWYQQALGLGLQFLLWYDEGEERNRGNFPPRFSGRQFPNYSSELNVNALELEDSALYLCASSLGDRAFSGNTIYFGEGSWLTVV.

This clonotype was counted at least ten times. This CDR3 is CASSPMAGHFETQYF. CDR3 nucleotide sequence: TGTGCCAGCAGTCCCATGGCAGGGCATTTTGAGACCCAGTACTTC. V usage is TRBV6-5 and J usage is TRBJ2-5; perhaps TRBD1 as D (5 bases). Looked up from germline, CDR1 is MNHEY and CDR2 is SVGAGI. The CDR3 has 15 amino acids. V dropped 5 bases and J dropped 5 bases, with 18 bases sitting between them.

This chain links TRBV10-3 with TRBJ2-5, with 8 nucleotides matching TRBD1. V gave up 0 bases and J gave up 2 bases; unmatched junction bases: 2. The germline V gene encodes CDR1 ENHRY and CDR2 SYGVKD. CDR3 length: 15 amino acids. In nucleotides, the CDR3 is TGTGCCATCAGTGAGTCAGGGACAGGTCAAGAGACCCAGTACTTC. It specifies CAISESGTGQETQYF.

V is TRBV29-1 and J is TRBJ2-7; D is possibly TRBD1 or TRBD2 (5 bases each). CDR3 length equals 13 residues. V lost 0 bases and J 6 bases, leaving 12 bases between the germline ends. Germline CDR1 and CDR2: SQVTM and ANQGSEA. CDR3 amino acids: CSVEDLGGGEQYF. The CDR3 DNA is TGCAGCGTTGAAGATCTTGGGGGTGGCGAGCAGTACTTC.

This clonotype has more than one count but fewer than ten. J is TRBJ2-7 and V is TRBV12-3 or TRBV12-4; 10 positions agree with TRBD2. The CDR3 sequence is 16 residues long. V trimming: 3 bases; J trimming: 0 bases; junction bases outside the gene matches: 5. The CDR3 region has the DNA TGTGCCAGCAGTTTTCTCGAGCGGGGGGGCTCCTACGAGCAGTACTTC. Amino acid sequence: CASSFLERGGSYEQYF.

This clonotype was found a few times. The V and J genes are TRBV27 and TRBJ1-4; D uncertain. V was cut by 5 bases and J by 8 bases, with 15 bases left in between. The CDR3 totals 14 residues. Germline assignment: CDR1 MNHEY and CDR2 SMNVEV (reference sequence). The CDR3 sequence is CASSMELRAEKLFF. DNA of the CDR3: TGTGCCAGCAGTATGGAGCTCAGAGCCGAAAAACTGTTTTTT.

This clonotype was recorded a few times. This rearrangement joins TRBV7-2 to TRBJ2-7; weak D call: TRBD1 (6 bases). Germline CDR1 reads SGHTA; CDR2 reads FQGNSA. This CDR3 is 15 amino acids long. Trimming took 2 bases from V and 0 from J, leaving 11 bases between them. The CDR3 DNA reads as TGTGCCAGCAGCTTACAGGCAGGGGACTCCTACGAGCAGTACTTC. Translation: CASSLQAGDSYEQYF.

This chain uses TRBV9 with TRBJ2-7, with TRBD1 as a possible D gene (6 bases). The germline CDR1 and CDR2 sequences are SGDLS and YYNGEE. The V end was cut by 4 bases, the J end by 2 bases, with 16 bases between. The CDR3 is made up of 15 amino acids. The CDR3 reads CASSLASAGAYEQYF. DNA for the CDR3: TGTGCCAGCAGCTTAGCATCGGCAGGGGCCTACGAGCAGTACTTC.

This sequence joins TRBV7-9 and TRBJ2-3, with 7 bases matching TRBD1. Germline values: CDR1 SEHNR, CDR2 FQNEAQ (reference sequence). The CDR3 extends over 16 amino acids. V trimming: 3 bases; J trimming: 0 bases; junction bases outside the gene matches: 6. In DNA form, the CDR3 reads TGTGCCAGCAGCTTCCGGGACAGATCTAGCACAGATACGCAGTATTTT. As protein: CASSFRDRSSTDTQYF.

This chain connects TRBV7-8 to TRBJ2-3, with D perhaps matching TRBD1 or TRBD2 (6 bases each). The germline V gene has CDR1 SGHVS and CDR2 FQNEAQ. V was clipped by 2 bases and J by 2 bases, with 11 bases between them. This CDR3 is 15 amino acids long. The CDR3 loop reads CASSLSGGYTDTQYF. The CDR3 DNA is TGTGCCAGCAGCTTATCCGGGGGCTACACAGATACGCAGTATTTT.

This clonotype was found many times. The J gene is TRBJ2-1, the V gene TRBV18, with 9 bases fitting TRBD1. Germline V CDR1 and CDR2: KGHSH, LQKENI. This CDR3 spans 15 amino acids. The trim removed 4 bases at V and 3 bases at J, leaving 4 bases unmatched. CDR3 nucleotide sequence: TGTGCCAGCTCACAAGGGACAGGGAGCTACAATGAGCAGTTCTTC. Amino acid sequence: CASSQGTGSYNEQFF.